The source of this TCR beta chain is a study of cytomegalovirus exposure and HLA in healthy donors. Details on this clone: Its matching antigen is unknown.

Study-level results: Later analysis demonstrated an association between a missense DCLRE1C variant and TCR beta V- and J-gene trimming. Highest at DRB1 and lowest at HLA-C, TCR association rates differed among HLA loci in a later analysis. In a later analysis, HLA-associated beta chains showed higher expansion and lower generation probabilities than comparable chains.

The PCR had 60 Vbeta and 13 Jbeta primers. Libraries were prepared by immunoSEQ multiplex PCR; TCRdb keeps only in-frame clonotypes and omits some of them. Among 180,000 or so clones listed, 65% to 85% were seen once. Germline-derived CDR1 and CDR2 are MNHEY and SMNVEV (reference sequence). Trimming took off 5 bases at V and 2 bases at J, with 16 bases between the two ends. The length of the CDR3 is 15 residues. The TCR originated in a woman in her late teens or twenties in good health and CMV-seronegative. The material sequenced was PBMCs. This chain uses TRBV27 with TRBJ2-7; a weak D match, TRBD1 (5 bases). CDR3 residues: CASSLDIGSPYEQYF. Here the CDR3 DNA reads TGTGCCAGCAGTCTGGACATCGGCTCCCCCTACGAGCAGTACTTC.